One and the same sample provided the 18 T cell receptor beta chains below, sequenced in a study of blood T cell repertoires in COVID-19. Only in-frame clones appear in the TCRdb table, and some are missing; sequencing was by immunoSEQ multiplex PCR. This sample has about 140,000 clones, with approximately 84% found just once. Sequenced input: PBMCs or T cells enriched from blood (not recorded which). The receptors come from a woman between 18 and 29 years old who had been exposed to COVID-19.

The CDR3 nucleotides are TGTGCCAGCAGCCTCCGACAGTACGATGGCTACACCTTC. Amino acids: CASSLRQYDGYTF. This chain links TRBV7-2 with TRBJ1-2; D may be TRBD1 (5 bases). Germline values: CDR1 SGHTA, CDR2 FQGNSA. The V end was cut by 5 bases, the J end by 6 bases, with 13 bases between. This CDR3 contains 13 residues.

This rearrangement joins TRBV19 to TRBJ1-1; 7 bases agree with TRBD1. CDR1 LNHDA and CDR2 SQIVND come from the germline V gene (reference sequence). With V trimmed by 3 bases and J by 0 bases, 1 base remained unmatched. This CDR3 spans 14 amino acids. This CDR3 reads CASSMDRMNTEAFF. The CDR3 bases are TGTGCCAGTAGTATGGACAGGATGAACACTGAAGCTTTCTTT.

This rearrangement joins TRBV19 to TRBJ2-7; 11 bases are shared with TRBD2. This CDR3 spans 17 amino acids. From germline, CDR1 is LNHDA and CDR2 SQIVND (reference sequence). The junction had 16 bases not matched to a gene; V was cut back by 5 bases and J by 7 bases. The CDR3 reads CASSGRGGTSGSHEQYF. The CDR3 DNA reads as TGTGCCAGTAGTGGGAGAGGGGGTACTAGCGGGAGCCATGAGCAGTACTTC.

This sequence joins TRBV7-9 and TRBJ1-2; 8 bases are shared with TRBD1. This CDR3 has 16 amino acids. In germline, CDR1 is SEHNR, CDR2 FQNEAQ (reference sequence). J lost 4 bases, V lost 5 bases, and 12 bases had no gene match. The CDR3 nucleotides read TGTGCCAGCAGCCCCGCGGACAGGGCGCGGGGCTATGGCTACACCTTC. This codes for CASSPADRARGYGYTF. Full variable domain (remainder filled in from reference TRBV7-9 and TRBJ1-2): DTGVSQNPRHKITKRGQNVTFRCDPISEHNRLYWYRQTLGQGPEFLTYFQNEAQLEKSRLLSDRFSAERPKGSFSTLEIQRTEQGDSAMYLCASSPADRARGYGYTFGSGTRLTVV.

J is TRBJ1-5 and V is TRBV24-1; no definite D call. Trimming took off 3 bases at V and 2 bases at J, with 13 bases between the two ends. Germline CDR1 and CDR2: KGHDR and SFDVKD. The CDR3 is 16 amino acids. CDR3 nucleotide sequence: TGTGCCACCAGTGATACCTTCGGTCCTGGCAATCAGCCCCAGCATTTT. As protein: CATSDTFGPGNQPQHF.

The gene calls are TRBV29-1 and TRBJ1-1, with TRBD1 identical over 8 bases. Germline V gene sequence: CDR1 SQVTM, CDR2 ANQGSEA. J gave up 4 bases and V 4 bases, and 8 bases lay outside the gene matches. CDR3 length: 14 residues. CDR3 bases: TGCAGCGTTGTGGGCAGGGGGCAAGGCACTGAAGCTTTCTTT. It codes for CSVVGRGQGTEAFF.

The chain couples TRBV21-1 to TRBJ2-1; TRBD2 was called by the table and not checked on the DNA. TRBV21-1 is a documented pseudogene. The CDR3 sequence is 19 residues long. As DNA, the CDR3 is TGTGCCAGCAGCAAAGGCGAGACTAGCGGGAGAAGCTCCTACAATGAGCAGTTCTTC. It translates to CASSKGETSGRSSYNEQFF.

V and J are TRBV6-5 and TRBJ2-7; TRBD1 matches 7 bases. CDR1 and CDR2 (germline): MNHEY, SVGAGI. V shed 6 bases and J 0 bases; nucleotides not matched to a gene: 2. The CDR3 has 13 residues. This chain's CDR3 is CASRGDSSYEQYF. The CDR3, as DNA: TGTGCCAGCAGGGGGGACAGCTCCTACGAGCAGTACTTC.

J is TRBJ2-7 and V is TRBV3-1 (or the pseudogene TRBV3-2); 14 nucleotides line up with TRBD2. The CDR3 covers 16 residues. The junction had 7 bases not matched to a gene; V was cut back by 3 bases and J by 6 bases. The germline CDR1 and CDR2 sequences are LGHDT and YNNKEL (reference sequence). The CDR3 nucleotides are TGTGCCAGCAGCCAGGCTGGGACTAGCGGGAGAACCGAGCAGTACTTC. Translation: CASSQAGTSGRTEQYF.

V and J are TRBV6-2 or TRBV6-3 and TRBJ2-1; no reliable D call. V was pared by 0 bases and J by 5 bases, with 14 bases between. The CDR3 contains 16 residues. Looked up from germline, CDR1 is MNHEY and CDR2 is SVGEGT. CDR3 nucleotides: TGTGCCAGCAGTTACTCTGGTGCGTCATCTGACAATGAGCAGTTCTTC. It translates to CASSYSGASSDNEQFF.

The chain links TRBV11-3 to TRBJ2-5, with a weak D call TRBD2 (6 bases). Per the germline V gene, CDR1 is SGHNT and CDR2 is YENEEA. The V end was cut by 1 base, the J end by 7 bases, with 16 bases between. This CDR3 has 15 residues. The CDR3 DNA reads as TGTGCCAGCAGCTTAGGATTCGGGGACGGGGGGACCCAGTACTTC. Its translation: CASSLGFGDGGTQYF.

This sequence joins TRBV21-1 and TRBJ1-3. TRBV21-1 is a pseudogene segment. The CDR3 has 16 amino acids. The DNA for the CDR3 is TGTGCCAGCAGCAAAGAGGGGCGGGAACTCGGAAACACCATATATTTT. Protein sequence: CASSKEGRELGNTIYF.

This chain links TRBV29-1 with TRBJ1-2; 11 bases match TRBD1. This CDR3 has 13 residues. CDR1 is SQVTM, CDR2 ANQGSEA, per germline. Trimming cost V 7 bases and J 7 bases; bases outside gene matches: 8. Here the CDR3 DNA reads TGCAGCGCCCGCGGGACAGGGGGAAGTGGCTACACCTTC. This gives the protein CSARGTGGSGYTF.

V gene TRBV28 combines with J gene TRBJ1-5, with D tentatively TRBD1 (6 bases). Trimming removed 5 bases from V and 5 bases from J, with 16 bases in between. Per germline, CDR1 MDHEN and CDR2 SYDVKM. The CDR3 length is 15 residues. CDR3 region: CASSQPRTDDQPQHF. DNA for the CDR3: TGTGCCAGCAGTCAACCTCGGACAGACGATCAGCCCCAGCATTTT. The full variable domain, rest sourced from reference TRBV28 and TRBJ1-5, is DVKVTQSSRYLVKRTGEKVFLECVQDMDHENMFWYRQDPGLGLRLIYFSYDVKMKEKGDIPEGYSVSREKKERFSLILESASTNQTSMYLCASSQPRTDDQPQHFGDGTRLSIL.

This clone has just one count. The CDR3 here is CASNTLQGDYGYTF. Written as DNA, the CDR3 is TGTGCCAGCAATACCCTCCAAGGAGACTATGGCTACACCTTC. The V gene is TRBV6-5, the J gene TRBJ1-2; D unclear. The germline V gene encodes CDR1 MNHEY and CDR2 SVGAGI. The CDR3 is 14 amino acids. The V and J ends lost 7 bases and 3 bases respectively, with 15 bases between them.

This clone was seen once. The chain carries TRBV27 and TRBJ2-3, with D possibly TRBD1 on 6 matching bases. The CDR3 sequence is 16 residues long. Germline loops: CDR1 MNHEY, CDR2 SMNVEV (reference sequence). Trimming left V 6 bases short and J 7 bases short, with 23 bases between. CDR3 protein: CASRSGLAGWDNTQYF. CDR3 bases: TGTGCCAGCAGATCTGGCCTAGCAGGATGGGACAATACGCAGTATTTT.

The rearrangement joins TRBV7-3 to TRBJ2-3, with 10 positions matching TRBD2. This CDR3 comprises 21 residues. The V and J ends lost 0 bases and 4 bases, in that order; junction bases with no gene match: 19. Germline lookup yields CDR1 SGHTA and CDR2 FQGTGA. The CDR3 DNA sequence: TGTGCCAGCAGCTTAACCACCCTATCGACCGTAGCGGGAGGCGGAGCAGATACGCAGTATTTT. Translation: CASSLTTLSTVAGGGADTQYF.

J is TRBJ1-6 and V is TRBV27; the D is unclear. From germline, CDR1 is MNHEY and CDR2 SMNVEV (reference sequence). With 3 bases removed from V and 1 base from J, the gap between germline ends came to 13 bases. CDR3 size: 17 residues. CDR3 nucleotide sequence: TGTGCCAGCAGTTTGGTCATTAGGGAGTCCTATAATTCACCCCTCCACTTT. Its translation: CASSLVIRESYNSPLHF.